A selection of T cell receptor beta chains follows, all from one sample in a study of immune aging and cytomegalovirus after organ transplant. The antigens these receptors bind are not known. TCRdb re-derived calls from the single-cell sequencing reads in MiXCR, one entry per CDR3 protein. This repertoire shows approximately 22,000 distinct CDR3 sequences, roughly 38% found once; its top ten account for less than 30%. Sample: CMV peptide-activated CD4+ and CD8+ T cells sorted from blood, taken at five time points, pooled. The receptors were gathered from a female donor who had a heart transplant and CMV viremia. Both conserved end residues are part of each CDR3. The order of the fields is V gene, clone size, D gene, J gene, CDR3 DNA, CDR3 protein. A D gene is named only where the DNA matches it firmly. A clone size is listed for some rows: how often the clone was seen (once, few, many), or a class if it is expanded.

V: TRBV30; size: -; D: -; J: TRBJ1-2; DNA: TGTGCCGGGCAGGGTGTAAGGCCTGGCTACACCTTC; CDR3: CAGQGVRPGYTF
V: TRBV3-1; size: -; D: TRBD2; J: TRBJ2-3; DNA: TGTGCCAGCAGCCCCCAGCGGGGGGAGCCTAGCACAGATACGCAGTATTTT; CDR3: CASSPQRGEPSTDTQYF
V: TRBV5-1; size: -; D: -; J: TRBJ2-5; DNA: TGCGCCAGCAACTTCGGAGGGATAGGGGGAGAGACCCAGTACTTC; CDR3: CASNFGGIGGETQYF
V: TRBV12-5; size: few; D: -; J: TRBJ2-4; DNA: TGTGCTAGTGGTTTAACGGGCGTGAGATACATTCAGCACTTC; CDR3: CASGLTGVRYIQHF
V: TRBV3-1; size: -; D: -; J: TRBJ2-1; DNA: TGTGCCAGTAGCCCCCATGGAGGGACGGGGGAGTGCGATGAGCAGTTCTTC; CDR3: CASSPHGGTGECDEQFF
V: TRBV2; size: -; D: -; J: TRBJ1-5; DNA: TGTGCCAGCAGTGGACAGGATAATCAGCCCCAGCATTTT; CDR3: CASSGQDNQPQHF
V: TRBV6-1; size: few; D: -; J: TRBJ2-7; DNA: TGTGCCCCCGTCCCCTACGAGCAGTACTTC; CDR3: CAPVPYEQYF
V: TRBV6-6; size: many; D: TRBD2; J: TRBJ2-7; DNA: TGTGCCAGCAATAGTGCCGGGGCTAGCGGCTACGAGCAGTACTTC; CDR3: CASNSAGASGYEQYF
V: TRBV20-1; size: few; D: -; J: TRBJ2-6; DNA: TGCAGAAAGGCCATCGCCGACCCACTATCTGGGGCCAACGTCCTGACTTTC; CDR3: CRKAIADPLSGANVLTF
V: TRBV2; size: -; D: TRBD2; J: TRBJ2-5; DNA: TGTGCCAGCAGTGAAAGACTAGCGGGAGCAGAGACCCAGTACTTC; CDR3: CASSERLAGAETQYF
V: TRBV30; size: -; D: -; J: TRBJ1-1; DNA: TGTGCCTCAGCTTCTTCGGGCTTAGGCACTGAAGCTTTCTTT; CDR3: CASASSGLGTEAFF
V: TRBV12-3/TRBV12-4; size: medium-sized; D: -; J: TRBJ2-5; DNA: TGTGCCAGCAGTTTTGGGGGGACGGAGACCCAGTACTTC; CDR3: CASSFGGTETQYF
V: TRBV3-1; size: few; D: -; J: TRBJ2-3; DNA: TGTGCCAGCAGCCCTCACAGGGGGGGGTCAGATACGCAGTATTTT; CDR3: CASSPHRGGSDTQYF
V: TRBV2; size: many; D: -; J: TRBJ1-2; DNA: TGTGCCAGCAGTGGGGCAGGCCCAGGGGGCTACACCTTC; CDR3: CASSGAGPGGYTF
V: TRBV5-1; size: -; D: -; J: TRBJ2-7; DNA: TGCGCCAGCAGCTTGGGAAGGCGCCAGGGGGGAAAGGGGCAGTACTTC; CDR3: CASSLGRRQGGKGQYF
V: TRBV29-1; size: -; D: -; J: TRBJ2-7; DNA: TGCAGCGTTGGGCAGCCCTACTACGAGCAGTACTTC; CDR3: CSVGQPYYEQYF
V: TRBV2; size: many; D: -; J: TRBJ2-7; DNA: TGTGCCAGCAGTGAATTACTGGAGCCAGCCTACGAGCAGTACTTC; CDR3: CASSELLEPAYEQYF
V: TRBV5-1; size: -; D: -; J: TRBJ2-3; DNA: TGCGCCAGCAGCCTGGATGGCACAGATACGCGGTATTTT; CDR3: CASSLDGTDTRYF
V: TRBV12-3/TRBV12-4; size: medium-sized; D: -; J: TRBJ1-3; DNA: TGTGCCAGCAGTTTAAAAGATCGATTCACCATATATTTT; CDR3: CASSLKDRFTIYF
V: TRBV9; size: few; D: -; J: TRBJ1-1; DNA: TGTGCCAGCAGCGTGGCTGGTTTAGCGGATCGATATGGAGGTGAAGCTTTCTTT; CDR3: CASSVAGLADRYGGEAFF
V: TRBV29-1; size: medium-sized; D: TRBD1; J: TRBJ1-1; DNA: TGCAGCGTAACAGGGGTTCCGAGCACTGAAGCTTTCTTT; CDR3: CSVTGVPSTEAFF
V: TRBV19; size: -; D: -; J: TRBJ1-5; DNA: TGTGCCAGTAGTATTTGGGGGCGTCGAAAGAGCAATCAGCCCCAGCACTTT; CDR3: CASSIWGRRKSNQPQHF
V: TRBV27; size: many; D: -; J: TRBJ2-1; DNA: TGTGCCAGCAGTTTATCCCAAGGGTCATACAATGAGCAGTTCTTC; CDR3: CASSLSQGSYNEQFF
V: TRBV12-3/TRBV12-4; size: -; D: TRBD1; J: TRBJ1-5; DNA: TGTGCCAGCAGTCCAGGCGGGACAGGAAATCAGCCCCAGCATTTT; CDR3: CASSPGGTGNQPQHF
V: TRBV6-2/TRBV6-3; size: once; D: -; J: TRBJ1-2; DNA: TGTGCCACCCAGGGCCCCGTCTATGGCTACACCTTC; CDR3: CATQGPVYGYTF
V: TRBV6-2/TRBV6-3; size: few; D: -; J: TRBJ1-2; DNA: TGTGCCAGCAGTTTAGGGAATGGCTACACCTTC; CDR3: CASSLGNGYTF
V: TRBV7-9; size: many; D: TRBD1; J: TRBJ1-5; DNA: TGTGCCAGCAGCTTATCGGGGACAGGCAATCAGCCCCAGCATTTT; CDR3: CASSLSGTGNQPQHF
V: TRBV6-5; size: -; D: TRBD2; J: TRBJ2-2; DNA: TGTGCCAGCATGAGTAGGCTAGCGGGGGGACTCGGGGAGCTGTTTTTT; CDR3: CASMSRLAGGLGELFF
V: TRBV29-1; size: -; D: TRBD1; J: TRBJ2-2; DNA: TGCGGCGCCCCCGGGACAGGTCTAGCCGGGGAGCTGTTTTTT; CDR3: CGAPGTGLAGELFF
V: TRBV5-1; size: many; D: TRBD1; J: TRBJ2-5; DNA: TGCGCCAGCAGCTTTGGAGGGACAGGGGGAGAGACCCAGTACTTC; CDR3: CASSFGGTGGETQYF
V: TRBV20-1; size: -; D: TRBD2; J: TRBJ2-2; DNA: TGCAGTGCTGGCTCGGGACTAGCGGGATCCCTAGATTTCGGGGAGCTGTTTTTT; CDR3: CSAGSGLAGSLDFGELFF
V: TRBV19; size: -; D: -; J: TRBJ2-3; DNA: TGTGCCAGTAGTATGGGGGTTAGCGTACGGACAGATACGCAGTATTTT; CDR3: CASSMGVSVRTDTQYF
V: TRBV6-2/TRBV6-3; size: few; D: TRBD1; J: TRBJ1-2; DNA: TGTGCCAGCAGTTTAACAGGGGAATATGGCTACACCTTC; CDR3: CASSLTGEYGYTF
V: TRBV7-8; size: few; D: TRBD1; J: TRBJ2-1; DNA: TGTGCCAGCAGCTCCCGGGACAGGGGGCTTGATGAGCAGTTCTTC; CDR3: CASSSRDRGLDEQFF
V: TRBV20-1; size: -; D: TRBD2; J: TRBJ2-5; DNA: TGCAGTGCTAGAGATCTCGTAGTAGCGGGAGGCCGAGAGACCCAGTACTTC; CDR3: CSARDLVVAGGRETQYF
V: TRBV9; size: -; D: -; J: TRBJ2-7; DNA: TGTGCCAGCAGCGTAGACGGGTGGGCCGAGCAGTGCTTC; CDR3: CASSVDGWAEQCF
V: TRBV6-1; size: many; D: TRBD1; J: TRBJ1-1; DNA: TGTGCCAGCAGTTTTCCGGGACAGTTTGAAGCTTTCTTT; CDR3: CASSFPGQFEAFF
V: TRBV5-4; size: many; D: -; J: TRBJ1-2; DNA: TGTGCCAGCAGCGCCACAGGGTCAGGGGTTGATGGCTACACCTTC; CDR3: CASSATGSGVDGYTF
V: TRBV24-1; size: many; D: TRBD2; J: TRBJ2-5; DNA: TGTGCCACCAGTGATTTCGGCGGGACTAGCGGGAGGGAGGCCCAGTACTTT; CDR3: CATSDFGGTSGREAQYF
V: TRBV29-1; size: many; D: -; J: TRBJ1-1; DNA: TGCAGCGTGACGGATGGGGCAGTTAACACTGAAGCTTTCTTT; CDR3: CSVTDGAVNTEAFF
V: TRBV20-1; size: few; D: -; J: TRBJ1-1; DNA: TGCAGTGCTAGTTTGTGTACAGGATTGAACACTGAGGCTTTCTTT; CDR3: CSASLCTGLNTEAFF